A single sample gave rise to the 11 T cell receptor beta chains below, sequenced in a study of response to subunit inactivated influenza vaccine. MiXCR, applied by TCRdb to the RT-PCR reads, yields one record per CDR3 protein. The sample holds about 520,000 distinct CDR3 sequences, 7.2% seen once. The material sequenced was PBMCs from blood, taken around 25 months after vaccination. These receptors were obtained from a man aged 45 to 75 who received an inactivated influenza vaccine.

This clonotype was seen only a few times. The V call is TRBV4-3, the J call TRBJ1-1; no clear D. V was clipped by 1 base and J by 8 bases, with 17 bases between them. The CDR3 covers 15 residues. Germline lookup yields CDR1 LGHNA and CDR2 YSLEER. CDR3 sequence: CASSQVKAYLGEAFF. The CDR3 DNA follows: TGCGCCAGCAGCCAAGTTAAGGCCTATCTAGGCGAAGCTTTCTTT.

This clonotype was picked up many times. The J gene is TRBJ1-5, the V gene TRBV7-9; no clear D gene. Trimming stripped 4 bases from V and 2 bases from J, with 12 bases between. Germline V gene sequence: CDR1 SEHNR, CDR2 FQNEAQ (reference sequence). The CDR3 has 15 residues. This CDR3 is CASSSSFLGNQPQHF. CDR3 coding DNA: TGTGCCAGCAGCTCCTCTTTTCTGGGCAATCAGCCCCAGCATTTT.

V usage is TRBV7-8 and J usage is TRBJ2-1; D unresolved. Trimming took 1 base from V and 5 from J, leaving 6 bases between them. Germline V gives CDR1 SGHVS, CDR2 FQNEAQ. The length of the CDR3 is 13 residues. This chain's CDR3 is CASSLGKNNEQFF. DNA for the CDR3: TGTGCCAGCAGCTTAGGGAAAAACAATGAGCAGTTCTTC. The whole variable domain, remainder taken from reference TRBV7-8 and TRBJ2-1, is GAGVSQSPRYKVAKRGQDVALRCDPISGHVSLFWYQQALGQGPEFLTYFQNEAQLDKSGLPSDRFFAERPEGSVSTLKIQRTQQEDSAVYLCASSLGKNNEQFFGPGTRLTVL.

V gene TRBV20-1 combines with J gene TRBJ1-5; D not resolved. The CDR3 sequence is 12 residues long. Germline V gene lookup returns CDR1 DFQATT and CDR2 SNEGSKA (reference sequence). Trimming took off 4 bases at V and 2 bases at J, with 6 bases between the two ends. Here the CDR3 reads CSAIHGNQPQHF. CDR3 DNA sequence: TGCAGTGCTATCCATGGCAATCAGCCCCAGCATTTT.

This clonotype was counted at least ten times. The genes are TRBV11-2 and TRBJ2-1, with D possibly TRBD1 on 5 matching bases. The CDR3 runs 15 residues. Trimming shortened V by 6 bases and J by 1 base, and 13 bases separated the two germline ends. CDR1 is SGHAT and CDR2 is FQNNGV in the germline V gene. CDR3 residues: CASRESTVSYNEQFF. The CDR3 region has the DNA TGTGCCAGCAGGGAATCGACAGTTTCCTACAATGAGCAGTTCTTC.

This clonotype was seen only a few times. The rearrangement uses TRBV6-1 and TRBJ1-6; possible D gene TRBD1, 5 bases. The CDR3 covers 13 residues. The germline V gene encodes CDR1 MNHNS and CDR2 SASEGT. Trimming cost V 6 bases and J 14 bases, with 17 bases left between them. The CDR3 DNA reads TGTGCCAGCAGCCCTCGGGACCTTCGGGCCCTCCACTTT. This codes for CASSPRDLRALHF.

There are many counts of this clonotype. V usage is TRBV7-2 and J usage is TRBJ2-4, with no clear D. V lost 6 bases, J lost 0 bases, and 12 bases lay in between. From germline, CDR1 is SGHTA and CDR2 FQGNSA. The CDR3 length is 15 residues. This CDR3 reads CASSSYDLAKNIQYF. The CDR3 DNA reads as TGTGCCAGCAGTTCCTACGATCTAGCCAAAAACATTCAGTACTTC.

The chain links TRBV12-3 or TRBV12-4 to TRBJ1-5; TRBD1 agrees at 9 bases. This CDR3 has 17 amino acids. V was clipped by 6 bases and J by 4 bases; unmatched bases: 13. CDR3 loop: CASSFPPYRGRNQPQHF. DNA of the CDR3: TGTGCCAGCAGCTTCCCCCCTTACAGGGGGCGAAATCAGCCCCAGCATTTT.

J is TRBJ2-7 and V is TRBV10-3; 7 nucleotides line up with TRBD2. After removal of 4 bases from V and 3 bases from J, the junction contained 3 bases not matched to a gene. This CDR3 is built from 13 residues. The germline V gene has CDR1 ENHRY and CDR2 SYGVKD. The CDR3 loop is CAISGPSGYEQYF. CDR3 nucleotide sequence: TGTGCCATCAGTGGGCCTAGCGGCTACGAGCAGTACTTC.

The V call is TRBV20-1, the J call TRBJ2-7, with a weak D call TRBD2 (5 bases). V shed 2 bases and J shed 3 bases, with 11 bases lying between them. The CDR3 has 13 amino acids. Germline V lookup: CDR1 DFQATT, CDR2 SNEGSKA (reference sequence). CDR3 in DNA: TGCAGTGCTAGAAGTAGCGACTACTACGAGCAGTACTTC. Its translation is CSARSSDYYEQYF.

This clonotype was picked up a small number of times. The J gene is TRBJ1-5, the V gene TRBV24-1; D is perhaps TRBD1 (5 bases). Per germline, CDR1 KGHDR and CDR2 SFDVKD. V lost 5 bases, J lost 5 bases, and 9 bases lay in between. The CDR3 has 13 amino acids. CDR3 DNA sequence: TGTGCCACCAGTGTAGACAGCCATCAGCCCCAGCATTTT. This translates into CATSVDSHQPQHF.